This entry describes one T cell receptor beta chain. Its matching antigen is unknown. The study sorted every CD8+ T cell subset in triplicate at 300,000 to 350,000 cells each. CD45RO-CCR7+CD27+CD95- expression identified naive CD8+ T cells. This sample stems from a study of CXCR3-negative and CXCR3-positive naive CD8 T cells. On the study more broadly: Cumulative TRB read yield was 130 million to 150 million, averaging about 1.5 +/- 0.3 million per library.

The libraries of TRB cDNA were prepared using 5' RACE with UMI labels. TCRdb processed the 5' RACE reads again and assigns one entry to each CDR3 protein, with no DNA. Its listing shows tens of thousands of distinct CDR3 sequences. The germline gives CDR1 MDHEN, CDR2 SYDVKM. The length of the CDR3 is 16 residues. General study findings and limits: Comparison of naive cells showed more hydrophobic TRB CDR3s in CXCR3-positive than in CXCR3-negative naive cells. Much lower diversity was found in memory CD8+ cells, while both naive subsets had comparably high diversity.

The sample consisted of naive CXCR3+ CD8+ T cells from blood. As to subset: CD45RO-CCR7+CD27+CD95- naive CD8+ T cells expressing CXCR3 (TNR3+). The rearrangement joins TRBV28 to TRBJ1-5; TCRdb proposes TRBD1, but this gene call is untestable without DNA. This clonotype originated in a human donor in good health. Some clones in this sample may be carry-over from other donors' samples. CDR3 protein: CASSLHRGYSNQPQHF.